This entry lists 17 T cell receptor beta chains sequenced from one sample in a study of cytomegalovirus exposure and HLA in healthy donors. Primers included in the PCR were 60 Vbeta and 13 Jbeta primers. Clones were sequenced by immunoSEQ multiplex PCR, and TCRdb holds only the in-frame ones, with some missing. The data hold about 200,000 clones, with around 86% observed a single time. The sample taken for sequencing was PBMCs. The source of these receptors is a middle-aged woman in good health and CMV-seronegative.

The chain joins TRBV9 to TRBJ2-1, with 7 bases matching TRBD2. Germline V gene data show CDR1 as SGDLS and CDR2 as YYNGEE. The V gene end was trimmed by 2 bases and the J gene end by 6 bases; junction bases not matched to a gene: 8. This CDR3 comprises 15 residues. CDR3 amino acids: CASSVTGTTSNEQFF. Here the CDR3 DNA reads TGTGCCAGCAGCGTTACCGGGACTACCTCCAATGAGCAGTTCTTC. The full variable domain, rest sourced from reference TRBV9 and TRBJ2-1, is DSGVTQTPKHLITATGQRVTLRCSPRSGDLSVYWYQQSLDQGLQFLIQYYNGEERAKGNILERFSAQQFPDLHSELNLSSLELGDSALYFCASSVTGTTSNEQFFGPGTRLTVL.

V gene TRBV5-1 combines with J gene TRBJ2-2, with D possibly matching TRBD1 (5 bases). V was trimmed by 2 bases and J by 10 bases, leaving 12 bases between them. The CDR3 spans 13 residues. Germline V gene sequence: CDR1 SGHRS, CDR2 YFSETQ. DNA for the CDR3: TGCGCCAGCAGCTTTCAAACCAGGGAGGAGCTGTTTTTT. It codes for CASSFQTREELFF.

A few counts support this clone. The CDR3 region is CASSLNGDTQYF. The CDR3 DNA reads as TGCGCCAGCAGCTTGAACGGGGATACGCAGTATTTT. The chain links TRBV5-1 to TRBJ2-3, with unresolved D. The length of the CDR3 is 12 residues. Looked up from germline, CDR1 is SGHRS and CDR2 is YFSETQ. Deletions cut 1 base from V and 6 bases from J, with 6 bases between.

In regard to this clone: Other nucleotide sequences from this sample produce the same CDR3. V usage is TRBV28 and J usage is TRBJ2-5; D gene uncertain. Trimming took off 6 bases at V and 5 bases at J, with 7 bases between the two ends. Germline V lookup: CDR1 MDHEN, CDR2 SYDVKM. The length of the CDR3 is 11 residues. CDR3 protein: CASSLRETQYF. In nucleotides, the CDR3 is TGTGCCAGCAGCCTGCGGGAGACCCAGTACTTC.

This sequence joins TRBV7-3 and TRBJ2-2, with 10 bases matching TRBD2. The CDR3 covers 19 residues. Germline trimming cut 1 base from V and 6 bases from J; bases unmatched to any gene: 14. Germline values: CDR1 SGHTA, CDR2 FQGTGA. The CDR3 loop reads CASSLIPQLAGEGSGELFF. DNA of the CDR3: TGTGCCAGCAGCTTAATCCCTCAGCTAGCGGGAGAAGGGTCCGGGGAGCTGTTTTTT. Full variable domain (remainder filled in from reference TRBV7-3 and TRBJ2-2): GAGVSQTPSNKVTEKGKYVELRCDPISGHTALYWYRQSLGQGPEFLIYFQGTGAADDSGLPNDRFFAVRPEGSVSTLKIQRTERGDSAVYLCASSLIPQLAGEGSGELFFGEGSRLTVL.

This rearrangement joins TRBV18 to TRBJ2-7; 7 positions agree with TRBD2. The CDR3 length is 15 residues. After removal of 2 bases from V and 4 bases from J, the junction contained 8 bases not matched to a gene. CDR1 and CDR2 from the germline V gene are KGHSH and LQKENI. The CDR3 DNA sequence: TGTGCCAGCTCACCAATCGAGGTTAGCGGGTACGAGCAGTACTTC. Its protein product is CASSPIEVSGYEQYF. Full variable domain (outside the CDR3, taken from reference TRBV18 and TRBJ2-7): NAGVMQNPRHLVRRRGQEARLRCSPMKGHSHVYWYRQLPEEGLKFMVYLQKENIIDESGMPKERFSAEFPKEGPSILRIQQVVRGDSAAYFCASSPIEVSGYEQYFGPGTRLTVT.

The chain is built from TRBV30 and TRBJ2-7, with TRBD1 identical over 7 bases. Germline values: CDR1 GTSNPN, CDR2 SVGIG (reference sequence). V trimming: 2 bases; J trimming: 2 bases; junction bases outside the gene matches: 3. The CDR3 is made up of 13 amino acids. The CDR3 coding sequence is TGTGCCTGGAGTTACAGGGGTGCCTACGAGCAGTACTTC. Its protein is CAWSYRGAYEQYF.

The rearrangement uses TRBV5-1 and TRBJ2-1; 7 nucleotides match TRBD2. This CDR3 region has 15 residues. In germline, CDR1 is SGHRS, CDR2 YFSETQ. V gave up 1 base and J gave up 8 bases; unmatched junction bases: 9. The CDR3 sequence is CASSLIGGSFDEQFF. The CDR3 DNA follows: TGCGCCAGCAGCTTGATCGGGGGGTCATTCGATGAGCAGTTCTTC.

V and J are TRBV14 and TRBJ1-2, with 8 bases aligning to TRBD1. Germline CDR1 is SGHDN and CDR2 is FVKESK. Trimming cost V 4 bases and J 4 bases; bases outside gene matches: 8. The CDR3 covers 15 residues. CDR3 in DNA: TGTGCCAGCAGCCGAGCAGGACAGGGCCTCTATGGCTACACCTTC. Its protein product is CASSRAGQGLYGYTF.

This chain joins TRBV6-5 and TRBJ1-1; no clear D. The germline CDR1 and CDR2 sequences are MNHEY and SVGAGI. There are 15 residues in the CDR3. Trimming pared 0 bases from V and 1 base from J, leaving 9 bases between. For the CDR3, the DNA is TGTGCCAGCAGTTACTCGATGAGGGCGAACACTGAAGCTTTCTTT. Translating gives CASSYSMRANTEAFF.

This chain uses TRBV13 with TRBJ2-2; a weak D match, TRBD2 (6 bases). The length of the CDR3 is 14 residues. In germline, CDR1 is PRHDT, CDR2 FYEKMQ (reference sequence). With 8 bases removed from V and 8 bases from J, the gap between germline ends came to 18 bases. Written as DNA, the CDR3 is TGTGCCAGCGGGACTTTAGGGGCCAGTGGGGAGCTGTTTTTT. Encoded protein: CASGTLGASGELFF.

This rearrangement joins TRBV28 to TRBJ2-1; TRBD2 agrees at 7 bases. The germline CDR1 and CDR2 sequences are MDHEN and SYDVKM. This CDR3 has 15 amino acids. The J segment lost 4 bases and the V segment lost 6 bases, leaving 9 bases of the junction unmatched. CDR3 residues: CASSRPGTTYNEQFF. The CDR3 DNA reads TGTGCCAGCAGCCGGCCCGGGACTACGTACAATGAGCAGTTCTTC.

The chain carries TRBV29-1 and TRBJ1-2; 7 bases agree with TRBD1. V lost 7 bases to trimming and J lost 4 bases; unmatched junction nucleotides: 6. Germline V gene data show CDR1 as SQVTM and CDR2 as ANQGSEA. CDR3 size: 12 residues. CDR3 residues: CSGLGQRYGYTF. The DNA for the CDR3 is TGCAGCGGCCTGGGACAGCGCTATGGCTACACCTTC.

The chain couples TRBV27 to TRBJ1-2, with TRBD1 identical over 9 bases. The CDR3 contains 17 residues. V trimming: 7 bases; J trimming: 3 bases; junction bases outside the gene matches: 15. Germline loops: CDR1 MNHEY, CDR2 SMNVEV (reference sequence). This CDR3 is CASKNRDRDNLDYGYTF. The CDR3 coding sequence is TGTGCCAGCAAAAACCGGGACAGGGATAATTTAGACTATGGCTACACCTTC.

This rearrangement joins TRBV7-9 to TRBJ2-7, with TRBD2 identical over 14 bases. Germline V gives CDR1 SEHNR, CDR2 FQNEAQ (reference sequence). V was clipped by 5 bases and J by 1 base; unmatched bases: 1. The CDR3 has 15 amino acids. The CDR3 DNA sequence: TGTGCCAGCAGCCGACTAGCGGGAGGGTCCTACGAGCAGTACTTC. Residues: CASSRLAGGSYEQYF.

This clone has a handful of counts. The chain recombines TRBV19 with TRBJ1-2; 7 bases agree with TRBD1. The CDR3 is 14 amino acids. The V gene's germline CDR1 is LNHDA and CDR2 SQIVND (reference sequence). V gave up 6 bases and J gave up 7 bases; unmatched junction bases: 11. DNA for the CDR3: TGTGCCAGTAGCGCACAGGGGATCATGGGTGGCTACACCTTC. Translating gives CASSAQGIMGGYTF.

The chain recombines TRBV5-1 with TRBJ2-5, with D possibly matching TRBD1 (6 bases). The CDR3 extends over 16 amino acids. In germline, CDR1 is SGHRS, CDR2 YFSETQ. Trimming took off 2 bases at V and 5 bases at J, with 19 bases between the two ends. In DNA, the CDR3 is TGCGCCAGCAGCTTAACACCGGGAATTCAGGGGGAGACCCAGTACTTC. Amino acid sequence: CASSLTPGIQGETQYF.